This TCR beta chain was observed in a study of CD8+ T cells in alopecia areata. Study results and caveats: Elevated clonality characterized lesional scalp relative to normal scalp, particularly in alopecia totalis/universalis. Scalp specimens additionally yield sequences from normal skin's resident alphabeta T cells.

Collected material from alopecia areata patients comprised lesional scalp punch biopsies and peripheral blood. Sorting separated CD4+ and CD8+ T cells out of PBMCs. The sample holds a few counts of this clone. Its antigen is not known. The sequencing template was cDNA reverse transcribed from extracted RNA. Libraries were prepared by immunoSEQ multiplex PCR; TCRdb keeps only in-frame clonotypes and omits some of them. The sample holds 150,000 to 160,000 clones; around 55% are singletons and the top ten take approximately 19%. CDR1 and CDR2 from the germline V gene are SEHNR and FQNEAQ (reference sequence). The V gene end was trimmed by 7 bases and the J gene end by 1 base; junction bases not matched to a gene: 7. The CDR3 is made up of 14 amino acids.

This receptor was identified in a human donor with alopecia areata. This chain joins TRBV7-9 and TRBJ2-7; 7 bases are a match to TRBD1. The sequencing used CD8+ T cells sorted from blood, collected at week 0. The CDR3 DNA is TGTGCCAGCACCAGACAGGGAAATTCCTACGAGCAGTACTTC. Amino acid sequence: CASTRQGNSYEQYF.